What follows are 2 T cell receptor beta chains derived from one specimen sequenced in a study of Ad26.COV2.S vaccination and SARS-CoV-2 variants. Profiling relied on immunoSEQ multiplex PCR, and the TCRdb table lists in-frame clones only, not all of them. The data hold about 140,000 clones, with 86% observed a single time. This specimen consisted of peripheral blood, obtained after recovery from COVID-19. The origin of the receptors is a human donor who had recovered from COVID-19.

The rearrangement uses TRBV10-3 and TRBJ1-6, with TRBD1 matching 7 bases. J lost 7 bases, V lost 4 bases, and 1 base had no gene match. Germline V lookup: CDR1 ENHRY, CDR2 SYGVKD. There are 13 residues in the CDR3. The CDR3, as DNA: TGTGCCATCAGTGGACAGGGAAATTCACCCCTCCACTTT. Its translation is CAISGQGNSPLHF.

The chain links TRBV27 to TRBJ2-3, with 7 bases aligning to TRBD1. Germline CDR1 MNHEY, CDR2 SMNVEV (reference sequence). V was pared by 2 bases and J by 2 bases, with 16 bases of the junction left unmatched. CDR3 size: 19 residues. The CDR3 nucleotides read TGTGCCAGCAGTTTAAGCCCGGGACAGCCTGGTGGCGACACAGATACGCAGTATTTT. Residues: CASSLSPGQPGGDTDTQYF.